This is a list of T cell receptor beta chains from one sample in a study of blood T cells in healthy people across ages. TCRdb re-called the 5' RACE reads with MiXCR, one entry per CDR3 protein. This table has 750,000 or so distinct CDR3 sequences, approximately 25% appearing once. The data were also submitted as part of a second study, on T cells of mothers and their children.

The sequencing sample was made of blood. These receptors were obtained from a boy younger than 18 in good health. Both conserved end residues are part of each CDR3. A D gene is named only where the DNA matches it firmly. Clone size, where shown, is once, few, many, or a class for clones that have expanded.

V: TRBV28
D: .
length: 15
size: .
J: TRBJ1-2
CDR3: CASKPPAKEVYGYTF
DNA: TGTGCCAGCAAGCCACCGGCTAAGGAAGTCTATGGCTACACCTTC

V: TRBV2
D: .
length: 13
size: few
J: TRBJ2-5
CDR3: CASSQPPLETQYF
DNA: TGTGCCAGCAGTCAACCCCCCCTAGAGACCCAGTACTTC

V: TRBV9
D: .
length: 14
size: .
J: TRBJ1-5
CDR3: CASSVGPGGSPQHF
DNA: TGTGCCAGCAGCGTAGGCCCCGGAGGGAGCCCCCAGCATTTT

V: TRBV2
D: .
length: 13
size: .
J: TRBJ2-1
CDR3: CASSNPSVNEQFF
DNA: TGTGCCAGCAGCAATCCATCAGTGAATGAGCAGTTCTTC

V: TRBV6-2/TRBV6-3
D: TRBD1
length: 17
size: .
J: TRBJ2-2
CDR3: CASSQADRGRGTGELFF
DNA: TGTGCCAGCAGTCAAGCTGACAGGGGGCGCGGCACCGGGGAGCTGTTTTTT

V: TRBV12-3/TRBV12-4
D: TRBD1
length: 14
size: few
J: TRBJ1-2
CDR3: CASSLEQGNYGYTF
DNA: TGTGCCAGCAGTTTAGAACAGGGGAACTATGGCTACACCTTC

V: TRBV10-2
D: .
length: 14
size: .
J: TRBJ1-5
CDR3: CASSEWGGNQPQHF
DNA: TGCGCCAGCAGTGAGTGGGGGGGCAATCAGCCCCAGCATTTT

V: TRBV7-6
D: .
length: 15
size: .
J: TRBJ1-2
CDR3: CASSLGGGLSLGYTF
DNA: TGTGCCAGCAGCTTAGGAGGGGGACTGTCCCTTGGCTACACCTTC

V: TRBV5-1
D: .
length: 13
size: .
J: TRBJ1-2
CDR3: CASSLEGLNGYTF
DNA: TGCGCCAGCAGCTTGGAGGGTTTAAATGGCTACACCTTC

V: TRBV9
D: .
length: 15
size: few
J: TRBJ2-3
CDR3: CASSVGGVNLDTQYF
DNA: TGTGCCAGCAGCGTTGGCGGGGTAAACTTAGATACGCAGTATTTT

V: TRBV9
D: TRBD1
length: 16
size: .
J: TRBJ1-1
CDR3: CASSRKTGGRNTEAFF
DNA: TGTGCCAGCAGCCGGAAGACAGGGGGACGGAACACTGAAGCTTTCTTT

V: TRBV6-1
D: .
length: 16
size: few
J: TRBJ2-1
CDR3: CASRKSKPTLSNEQFF
DNA: TGTGCCAGCAGAAAGTCGAAGCCAACCCTCAGCAATGAGCAGTTCTTC

V: TRBV7-2
D: TRBD2
length: 16
size: few
J: TRBJ2-3
CDR3: CASRPGGLLGTDTQYF
DNA: TGTGCCAGCAGACCGGGGGGGTTACTGGGCACAGATACGCAGTATTTT

V: TRBV29-1
D: .
length: 12
size: .
J: TRBJ2-2
CDR3: CSVGGFAGELFF
DNA: TGCAGCGTTGGGGGTTTTGCCGGGGAGCTGTTTTTT

V: TRBV20-1
D: .
length: 14
size: .
J: TRBJ2-6
CDR3: CSARVRVGANVLTF
DNA: TGCAGTGCTAGAGTTCGGGTTGGGGCCAACGTCCTGACTTTC

V: TRBV5-1
D: .
length: 13
size: few
J: TRBJ2-5
CDR3: CASSLVPAETQYF
DNA: TGCGCCAGCAGCTTGGTCCCCGCGGAGACCCAGTACTTC

V: TRBV7-2
D: TRBD2
length: 18
size: .
J: TRBJ2-3
CDR3: CASSLSLGTSHPLNTQYF
DNA: TGTGCCAGCAGCTTATCGCTCGGGACTAGCCACCCATTGAATACGCAGTATTTT

V: TRBV5-1
D: .
length: 14
size: .
J: TRBJ2-5
CDR3: CASSFEGPVETQYF
DNA: TGCGCCAGCAGCTTCGAGGGGCCGGTAGAGACCCAGTACTTC

V: TRBV21-1
D: .
length: 14
size: few
J: TRBJ1-5
CDR3: CASSKGSSNQPQHF
DNA: TGTGCCAGCAGCAAGGGGTCTAGCAATCAGCCCCAGCATTTT

V: TRBV28
D: TRBD1
length: 14
size: .
J: TRBJ2-7
CDR3: CASTLGQPTYEQYF
DNA: TGTGCCAGCACCCTGGGACAGCCAACCTACGAGCAGTACTTC

V: TRBV7-2
D: TRBD2
length: 17
size: .
J: TRBJ2-3
CDR3: CASSLRAGRLAGDTQYF
DNA: TGTGCCAGCAGCTTAAGAGCGGGGCGGCTAGCGGGAGATACGCAGTATTTT

V: TRBV28
D: TRBD2
length: 14
size: .
J: TRBJ2-1
CDR3: CASSLSLAGVEQFF
DNA: TGTGCCAGCAGTTTGTCCCTAGCGGGGGTGGAGCAGTTCTTC

V: TRBV5-4
D: .
length: 14
size: .
J: TRBJ1-5
CDR3: CASSSQGVDQPQHF
DNA: TGTGCCAGCAGCTCCCAGGGAGTCGATCAGCCCCAGCATTTT

V: TRBV28
D: .
length: 19
size: .
J: TRBJ1-4
CDR3: CASSFRYPPRERFGEKLFF
DNA: TGTGCCAGCAGTTTCCGATACCCCCCGAGGGAAAGGTTTGGAGAAAAACTGTTTTTT

V: TRBV6-1
D: TRBD1
length: 13
size: .
J: TRBJ1-1
CDR3: CASSDSVRGEAFF
DNA: TGTGCCAGCAGTGATAGTGTCAGGGGGGAAGCTTTCTTT

V: TRBV7-9
D: .
length: 14
size: few
J: TRBJ2-7
CDR3: CASTERYGPYEQYF
DNA: TGTGCCAGCACCGAGAGATATGGCCCCTACGAGCAGTACTTC

V: TRBV15
D: TRBD1
length: 15
size: .
J: TRBJ2-3
CDR3: CATSRETGGTDTQYF
DNA: TGTGCCACCAGCAGAGAGACAGGGGGCACAGATACGCAGTATTTT

V: TRBV7-2
D: .
length: 14
size: .
J: TRBJ2-1
CDR3: CASSLGRQAGEQFF
DNA: TGTGCCAGCAGCTTGGGCCGACAGGCGGGTGAGCAGTTCTTC

V: TRBV7-9
D: .
length: 14
size: few
J: TRBJ2-7
CDR3: CASSGVGPSYEQYF
DNA: TGTGCCAGCTCGGGGGTGGGGCCCTCCTACGAGCAGTACTTC

V: TRBV6-5
D: TRBD1
length: 13
size: few
J: TRBJ2-1
CDR3: CASSRQDRAEQFF
DNA: TGTGCCAGCAGCCGACAGGACAGGGCCGAGCAGTTCTTC

V: TRBV5-1
D: TRBD1
length: 14
size: few
J: TRBJ2-7
CDR3: CASSLGGQGHEQYF
DNA: TGCGCCAGCAGCTTGGGGGGACAGGGCCACGAGCAGTACTTC

V: TRBV19
D: .
length: 13
size: few
J: TRBJ1-2
CDR3: CASSEELFYGYTF
DNA: TGTGCCAGTAGTGAGGAACTTTTTTATGGCTACACCTTC

V: TRBV20-1
D: TRBD1
length: 17
size: few
J: TRBJ1-5
CDR3: CSARDLGQGVFNQPQHF
DNA: TGCAGTGCTAGAGATCTTGGACAGGGGGTATTCAATCAGCCCCAGCATTTT

V: TRBV28
D: TRBD2
length: 14
size: .
J: TRBJ2-3
CDR3: CASNLAGSTYTQYF
DNA: TGTGCCAGCAACCTAGCGGGGTCTACATATACGCAGTATTTT

V: TRBV12-3/TRBV12-4
D: TRBD1
length: 13
size: .
J: TRBJ1-5
CDR3: CASSVTGVQPQHF
DNA: TGTGCCAGCAGTGTGACAGGGGTTCAGCCCCAGCATTTT

V: TRBV7-2
D: .
length: 18
size: few
J: TRBJ1-4
CDR3: CASSLPFGRPSTNEKLFF
DNA: TGTGCCAGCAGCTTACCCTTCGGAAGACCGTCAACTAATGAAAAACTGTTTTTT

V: TRBV6-6
D: TRBD1
length: 14
size: .
J: TRBJ2-7
CDR3: CARGSGQGVCEQYF
DNA: TGTGCCAGGGGGTCGGGACAGGGGGTCTGCGAGCAGTACTTC

V: TRBV7-2
D: .
length: 14
size: .
J: TRBJ2-5
CDR3: CASSPWAQQETQYF
DNA: TGTGCCAGCAGCCCGTGGGCCCAACAAGAGACCCAGTACTTC

V: TRBV7-3
D: .
length: 12
size: few
J: TRBJ1-1
CDR3: CASSLIGGEALF
DNA: TGTGCCAGCAGCTTAATCGGCGGTGAGGCTCTCTTT

V: TRBV12-3/TRBV12-4
D: .
length: 16
size: .
J: TRBJ1-3
CDR3: CASSTQITPAGNTIYF
DNA: TGTGCCAGCAGTACCCAAATAACACCAGCTGGAAACACCATATATTTT

V: TRBV6-5
D: TRBD2
length: 15
size: few
J: TRBJ2-1
CDR3: CASRFLAGGVNEQFF
DNA: TGTGCCAGCAGGTTTCTAGCGGGAGGGGTCAATGAGCAGTTCTTC

V: TRBV3-1
D: .
length: 14
size: .
J: TRBJ2-1
CDR3: CASRDFSSYNEQFF
DNA: TGTGCCAGCAGGGACTTCAGCTCCTACAATGAGCAGTTCTTC